This entry lists 16 T cell receptor beta chains sequenced from one sample in a study of CD8 T cell repertoires and HIV-1 epitope variants (TCRdb year 2020). Receptors were amplified or captured by the immunoSEQ multiplex PCR assay. This is the immuneACCESS table as TCRdb keeps it, with only in-frame sequences that have V and J called. A part of the clones is gone; compared with another copy, unresolved V genes explain less than half, and the rest is unexplained. The sample data list 5,000 or so clones, and 65% to 75% of these were observed just once. The ten largest make up under 55% of the sample. Their recognized antigens are unknown. Sequencing was performed on cultured CD8+ T cells derived from PBMCs. The receptor set was obtained from a male donor with HIV.

The chain has TRBV5-6 and TRBJ1-4, with 10 bases lining up with TRBD1. CDR3 length: 15 amino acids. V trimming: 0 bases; J trimming: 6 bases; junction bases outside the gene matches: 2. CDR1 and CDR2 from the germline V gene are SGHDT and YYEEEE. The CDR3: CASSLGQGADEKLFF. CDR3 sequence (DNA): TGTGCCAGCAGCTTGGGACAGGGGGCCGATGAAAAACTGTTTTTT. The variable domain in full, completed from reference TRBV5-6 and TRBJ1-4, reads DAGVTQSPTHLIKTRGQQVTLRCSPKSGHDTVSWYQQALGQGPQFIFQYYEEEERQRGNFPDRFSGHQFPNYSSELNVNALLLGDSALYLCASSLGQGADEKLFFGSGTQLSVL.

V gene TRBV4-1 combines with J gene TRBJ1-1; no definite D call. Trimming shortened V by 0 bases and J by 6 bases, and 14 bases separated the two germline ends. This CDR3 region has 15 residues. Germline V CDR1 and CDR2: MGHRA, YSYEKL. The DNA for the CDR3 is TGCGCCAGCAGCCAAGATATCGGGTTGGATGCTGAAGCTTTCTTT. Translation: CASSQDIGLDAEAFF.

The genes are TRBV2 and TRBJ2-1; 7 bases are a match to TRBD1. Germline CDR1 SNHLY, CDR2 FYNNEI. Trimming at V came to 5 bases and at J to 4 bases, leaving 8 bases not matched to a gene. The CDR3 has 15 amino acids. The CDR3 DNA reads as TGTGCCAGCAGTAGCCCCGGGACAGCATACAATGAGCAGTTCTTC. This translates into CASSSPGTAYNEQFF.

V and J are TRBV16 and TRBJ1-1; possibly TRBD1 for D (5 bases). V was pared by 3 bases and J by 1 base, with 21 bases between. This CDR3 is built from 18 residues. The germline gives CDR1 KGHSY, CDR2 FQNENV. CDR3 in amino acids: CASSQGLWTTSQNTEAFF. CDR3 coding DNA: TGTGCCAGCAGCCAGGGTCTTTGGACAACTAGCCAGAACACTGAAGCTTTCTTT.

The V gene is TRBV27, the J gene TRBJ2-7; TRBD1 aligns across 8 bases. Trimming cost V 6 bases and J 7 bases; bases outside gene matches: 8. Germline V gene data show CDR1 as MNHEY and CDR2 as SMNVEV (reference sequence). The CDR3 is 13 amino acids. CDR3 nucleotides: TGTGCCAGCAGCCGTGGACAGGGCATAGAGCAGTACTTC. This translates into CASSRGQGIEQYF.

The V gene is TRBV6-1, the J gene TRBJ2-7; D ambiguous. Germline CDR1 is MNHNS and CDR2 is SASEGT. V was trimmed by 2 bases and J by 0 bases, leaving 8 bases between them. The CDR3 is 14 amino acids. CDR3 DNA sequence: TGTGCCAGCAGTGAAATAGTAAGCTCCTACGAGCAGTACTTC. Its translation is CASSEIVSSYEQYF.

The chain employs TRBV4-2 and TRBJ2-5; D may be TRBD1 (6 bases). V lost 4 bases to trimming and J lost 1 base, with 10 bases between them. This CDR3 is 14 amino acids long. Per the germline V gene, CDR1 is LGHNA and CDR2 is YNFKEQ. DNA for the CDR3: TGTGCCAGCAGCCCGGAGACAGGCCAAGAGACCCAGTACTTC. It specifies CASSPETGQETQYF.

V usage is TRBV7-9 and J usage is TRBJ1-3; D is perhaps TRBD1 (5 bases). V was shortened by 7 bases and J by 1 base, with 26 bases between the two germline ends. The CDR3 loop spans 19 amino acids. Per germline, CDR1 SEHNR and CDR2 FQNEAQ (reference sequence). The CDR3 nucleotides are TGTGCCAGCAACTTTCCGGGGGGAACCGACCCTCGTTCTGGAAACACCATATATTTT. It specifies CASNFPGGTDPRSGNTIYF.

This sequence joins TRBV28 and TRBJ2-5; no firm D call. V lost 6 bases and J 5 bases, leaving 13 bases between the germline ends. The CDR3 totals 13 residues. Germline V gene lookup returns CDR1 MDHEN and CDR2 SYDVKM. CDR3 bases: TGTGCCAGCAGCTATCCCCCGCGCGAGACCCAGTACTTC. This gives the protein CASSYPPRETQYF.

V is TRBV28 and J is TRBJ1-5; D gene ambiguous. CDR1 and CDR2 (germline): MDHEN, SYDVKM. The ends were cut back, 2 bases at V and 11 bases at J, with 13 bases in the middle. The CDR3 runs to 13 residues. The CDR3 DNA sequence: TGTGCCAGCAGTTTAGTGGATCTTAGGGCCCAGCATTTT. It encodes CASSLVDLRAQHF.

The chain uses TRBV10-3 and TRBJ2-7; 10 nucleotides line up with TRBD1. The CDR3 length is 14 residues. Looked up from germline, CDR1 is ENHRY and CDR2 is SYGVKD. Trimming cost V 6 bases and J 2 bases; bases outside gene matches: 4. The CDR3 loop is CAISNGTGAYEQYF. CDR3 DNA sequence: TGTGCCATCAGCAATGGGACAGGGGCCTACGAGCAGTACTTC.

V and J are TRBV7-9 and TRBJ1-1; tentative D call: TRBD1 (5 bases). This CDR3 has 14 residues. In germline, CDR1 is SEHNR, CDR2 FQNEAQ (reference sequence). Trimming took off 5 bases at V and 6 bases at J, with 16 bases between the two ends. The CDR3 reads CASSNQAGGAEAFF. In nucleotides, the CDR3 is TGTGCCAGCAGCAACCAGGCGGGGGGGGCTGAAGCTTTCTTT.

The table lists this clone with a count of one. Mismatch with germline at one junction end may stem from a read error. J is TRBJ1-1 and V is TRBV4-3; tentative D call: TRBD1 (6 bases). The length of the CDR3 is 13 residues. CDR1 and CDR2 (germline): LGHNA, YSLEER. The CDR3 DNA is TGCGCCAGCAGCCCTAGCTCGGGGGCTGAGGCTTTCTTT. Its protein product is CASSPSSGAEAFF.

The chain combines TRBV5-6 with TRBJ2-7, with unresolved D. The CDR3 has 13 amino acids. The ends were cut back, 1 base at V and 4 bases at J, with 9 bases in the middle. Germline CDR1 SGHDT, CDR2 YYEEEE. CDR3: CASSLRRAYEQYF. The CDR3 DNA reads as TGTGCCAGCAGCTTGCGAAGGGCGTACGAGCAGTACTTC.

This clone turned up a few times. This sequence joins TRBV7-9 and TRBJ2-7; D not resolved. V shed 4 bases and J shed 5 bases, with 15 bases lying between them. CDR3 length: 14 residues. Germline CDR1 is SEHNR and CDR2 is FQNEAQ (reference sequence). CDR3 DNA: TGTGCCAGCAGCTCAGTCCGAAGACCGGACGAGCAGTACTTC. It encodes CASSSVRRPDEQYF.

The J gene is TRBJ2-1, the V gene TRBV19, with 10 bases fitting TRBD1. Germline assignment: CDR1 LNHDA and CDR2 SQIVND (reference sequence). V lost 3 bases and J lost 8; bases outside the gene matches: 7. The CDR3 loop spans 15 amino acids. CDR3 nucleotide sequence: TGTGCCAGTAGTATGGCGACAGGGGGCTGGGATGAGCAGTTCTTC. It yields the protein CASSMATGGWDEQFF.